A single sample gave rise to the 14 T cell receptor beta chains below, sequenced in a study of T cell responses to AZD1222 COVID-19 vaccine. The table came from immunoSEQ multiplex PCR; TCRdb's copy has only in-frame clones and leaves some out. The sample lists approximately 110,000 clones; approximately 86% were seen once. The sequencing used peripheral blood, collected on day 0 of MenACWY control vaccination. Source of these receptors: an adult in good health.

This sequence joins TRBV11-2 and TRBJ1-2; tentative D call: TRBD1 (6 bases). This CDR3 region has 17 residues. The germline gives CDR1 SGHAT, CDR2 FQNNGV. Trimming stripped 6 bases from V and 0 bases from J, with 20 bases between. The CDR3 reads CASRKLFRGGPNYGYTF. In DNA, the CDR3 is TGTGCCAGCAGGAAACTATTCAGGGGAGGACCTAACTATGGCTACACCTTC.

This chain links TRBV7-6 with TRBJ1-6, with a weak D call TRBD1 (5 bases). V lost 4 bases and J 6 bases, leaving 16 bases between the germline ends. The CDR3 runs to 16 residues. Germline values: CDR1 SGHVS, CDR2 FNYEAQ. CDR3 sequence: CASSSTWRGSNSPLHF. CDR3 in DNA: TGTGCCAGCAGCTCGACATGGCGGGGGTCTAATTCACCCCTCCACTTT. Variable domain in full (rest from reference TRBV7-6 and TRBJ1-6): GAGVSQSPRYKVTKRGQDVALRCDPISGHVSLYWYRQALGQGPEFLTYFNYEAQQDKSGLPNDRFSAERPEGSISTLTIQRTEQRDSAMYRCASSSTWRGSNSPLHFGNGTRLTVT.

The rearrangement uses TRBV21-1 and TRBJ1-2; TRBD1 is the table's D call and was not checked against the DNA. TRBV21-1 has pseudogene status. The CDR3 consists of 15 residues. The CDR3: CASSRTDRGVSGYTF. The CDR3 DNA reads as TGTGCCAGCAGCCGCACGGACAGGGGGGTAAGCGGCTACACCTTC.

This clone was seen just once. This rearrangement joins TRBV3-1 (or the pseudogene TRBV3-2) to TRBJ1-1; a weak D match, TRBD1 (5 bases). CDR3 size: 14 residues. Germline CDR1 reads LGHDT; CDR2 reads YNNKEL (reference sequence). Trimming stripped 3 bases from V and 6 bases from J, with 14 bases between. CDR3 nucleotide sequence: TGTGCCAGCAGCCAGAACCTAGGGGCCTCTGAAGCTTTCTTT. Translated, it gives CASSQNLGASEAFF.

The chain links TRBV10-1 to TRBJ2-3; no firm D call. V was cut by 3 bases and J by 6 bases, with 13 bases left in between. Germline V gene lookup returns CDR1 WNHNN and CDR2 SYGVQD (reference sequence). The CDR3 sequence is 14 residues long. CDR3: CASSENSTRDTQYF. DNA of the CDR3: TGCGCCAGCAGTGAAAATAGTACTCGGGATACGCAGTATTTT.

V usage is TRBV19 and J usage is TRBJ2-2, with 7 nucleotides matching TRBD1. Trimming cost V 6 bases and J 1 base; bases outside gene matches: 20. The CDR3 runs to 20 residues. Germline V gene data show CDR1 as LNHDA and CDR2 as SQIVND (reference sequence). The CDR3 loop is CASRPATTIRGKRNTGELFF. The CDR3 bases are TGTGCCAGTAGGCCCGCGACGACCATCAGGGGGAAAAGGAACACCGGGGAGCTGTTTTTT.

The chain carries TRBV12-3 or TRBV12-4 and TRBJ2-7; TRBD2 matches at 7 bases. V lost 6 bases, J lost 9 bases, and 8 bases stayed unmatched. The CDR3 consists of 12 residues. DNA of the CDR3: TGTGCCAGCAGCAATGCGGGAGTCGGGCAGTACTTC. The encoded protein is CASSNAGVGQYF.

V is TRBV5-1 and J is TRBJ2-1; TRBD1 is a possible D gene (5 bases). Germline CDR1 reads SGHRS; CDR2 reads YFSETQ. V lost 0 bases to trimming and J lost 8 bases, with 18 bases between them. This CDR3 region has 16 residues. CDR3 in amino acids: CASSLATDPGIDEQFF. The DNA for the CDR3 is TGCGCCAGCAGCTTGGCGACGGACCCAGGGATCGATGAGCAGTTCTTC.

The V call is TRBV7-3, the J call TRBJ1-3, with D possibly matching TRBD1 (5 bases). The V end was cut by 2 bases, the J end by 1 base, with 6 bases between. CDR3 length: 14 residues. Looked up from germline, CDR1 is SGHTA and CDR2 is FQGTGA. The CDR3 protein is CASSLQGSGNTIYF. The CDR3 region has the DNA TGTGCCAGCAGCTTACAGGGTTCTGGAAACACCATATATTTT.

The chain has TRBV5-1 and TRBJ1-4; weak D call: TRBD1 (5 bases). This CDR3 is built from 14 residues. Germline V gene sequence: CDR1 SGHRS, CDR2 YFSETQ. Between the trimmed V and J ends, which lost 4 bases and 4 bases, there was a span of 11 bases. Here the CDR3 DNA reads TGCGCCAGCAGCCATGGGGGGTTTAATGAAAAACTGTTTTTT. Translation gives CASSHGGFNEKLFF. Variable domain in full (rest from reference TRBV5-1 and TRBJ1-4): KAGVTQTPRYLIKTRGQQVTLSCSPISGHRSVSWYQQTPGQGLQFLFEYFSETQRNKGNFPGRFSGRQFSNSRSEMNVSTLELGDSALYLCASSHGGFNEKLFFGSGTQLSVL.

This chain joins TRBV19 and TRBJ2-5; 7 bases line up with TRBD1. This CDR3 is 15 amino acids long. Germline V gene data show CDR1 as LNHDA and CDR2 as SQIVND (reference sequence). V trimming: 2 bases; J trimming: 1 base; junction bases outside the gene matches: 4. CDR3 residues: CASSIQRGPQETQYF. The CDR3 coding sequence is TGTGCCAGTAGTATACAGAGGGGGCCCCAAGAGACCCAGTACTTC.

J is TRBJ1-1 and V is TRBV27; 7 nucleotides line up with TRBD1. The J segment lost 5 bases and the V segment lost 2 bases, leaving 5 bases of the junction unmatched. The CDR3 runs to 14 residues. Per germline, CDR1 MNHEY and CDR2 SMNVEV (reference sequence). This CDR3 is CASSLLTGVTEAFF. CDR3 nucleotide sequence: TGTGCCAGCAGTTTACTAACAGGGGTAACTGAAGCTTTCTTT.

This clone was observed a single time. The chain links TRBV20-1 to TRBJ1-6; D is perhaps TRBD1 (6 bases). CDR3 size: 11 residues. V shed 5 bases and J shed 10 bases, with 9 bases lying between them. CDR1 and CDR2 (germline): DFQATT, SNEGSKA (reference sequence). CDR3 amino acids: CSARDNSPLHF. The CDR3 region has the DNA TGCAGTGCTCGGGACAACTCACCCCTCCACTTT.

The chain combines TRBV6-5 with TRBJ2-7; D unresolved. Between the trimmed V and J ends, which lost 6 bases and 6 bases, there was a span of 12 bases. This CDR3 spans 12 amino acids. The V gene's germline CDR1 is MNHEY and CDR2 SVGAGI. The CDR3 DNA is TGTGCCAGCAGCTACCGGGCCCGCGAGCAGTACTTC. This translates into CASSYRAREQYF.